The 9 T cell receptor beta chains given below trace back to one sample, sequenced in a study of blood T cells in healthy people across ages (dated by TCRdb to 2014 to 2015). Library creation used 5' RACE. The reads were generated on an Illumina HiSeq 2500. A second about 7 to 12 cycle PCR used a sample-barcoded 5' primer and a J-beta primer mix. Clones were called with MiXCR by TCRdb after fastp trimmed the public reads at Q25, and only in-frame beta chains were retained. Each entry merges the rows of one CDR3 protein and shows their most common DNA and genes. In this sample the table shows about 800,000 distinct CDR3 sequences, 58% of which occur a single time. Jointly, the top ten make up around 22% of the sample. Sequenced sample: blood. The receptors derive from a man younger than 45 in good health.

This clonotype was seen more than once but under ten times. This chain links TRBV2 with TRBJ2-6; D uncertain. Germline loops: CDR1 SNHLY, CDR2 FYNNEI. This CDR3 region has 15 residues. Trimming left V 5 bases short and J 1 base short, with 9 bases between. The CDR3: CASSPLSSGANVLTF. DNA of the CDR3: TGTGCCAGCAGTCCTCTTTCATCTGGGGCCAACGTCCTGACTTTC.

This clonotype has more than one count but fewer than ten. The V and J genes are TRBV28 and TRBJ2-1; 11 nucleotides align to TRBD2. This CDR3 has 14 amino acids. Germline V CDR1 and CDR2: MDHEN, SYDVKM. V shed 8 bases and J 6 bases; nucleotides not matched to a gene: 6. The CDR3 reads CASLPGLAVNEQFF. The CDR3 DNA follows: TGTGCCAGCCTCCCGGGACTAGCGGTCAATGAGCAGTTCTTC.

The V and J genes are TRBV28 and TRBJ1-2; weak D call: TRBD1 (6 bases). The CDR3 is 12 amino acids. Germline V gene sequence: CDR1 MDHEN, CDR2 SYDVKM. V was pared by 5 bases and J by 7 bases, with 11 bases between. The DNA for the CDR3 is TGTGCCAGCAGTACAACAGGGCTTGGCTACACCTTC. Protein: CASSTTGLGYTF.

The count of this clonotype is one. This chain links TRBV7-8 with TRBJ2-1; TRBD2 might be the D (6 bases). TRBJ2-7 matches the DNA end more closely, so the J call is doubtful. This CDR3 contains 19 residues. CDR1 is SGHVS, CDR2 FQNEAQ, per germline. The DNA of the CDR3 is TGTGCCAGCAGCTTAGACCTAAGGCGGGAACGTTCGTCCTACAATGAGCAGTACTTC. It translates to CASSLDLRRERSSYNEQYF.

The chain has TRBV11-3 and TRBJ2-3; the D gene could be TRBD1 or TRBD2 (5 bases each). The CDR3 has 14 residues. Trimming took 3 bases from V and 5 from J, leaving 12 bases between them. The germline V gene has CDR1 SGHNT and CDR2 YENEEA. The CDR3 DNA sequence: TGTGCCAGCAGCTTTGACGGGGCTCAAGATACGCAGTATTTT. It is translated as CASSFDGAQDTQYF.

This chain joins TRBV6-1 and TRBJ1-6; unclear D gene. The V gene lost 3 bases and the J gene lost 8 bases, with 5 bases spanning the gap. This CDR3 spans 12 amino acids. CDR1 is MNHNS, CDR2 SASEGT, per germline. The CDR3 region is CASSDYDSPLHF. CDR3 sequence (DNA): TGTGCCAGCAGTGACTACGATTCACCCCTCCACTTT.

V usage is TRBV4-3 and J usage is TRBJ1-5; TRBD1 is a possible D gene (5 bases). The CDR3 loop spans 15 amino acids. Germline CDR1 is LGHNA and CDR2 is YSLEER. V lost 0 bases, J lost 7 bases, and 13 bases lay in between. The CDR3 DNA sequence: TGCGCCAGCAGCCAAGATCGAGGGGAGGAACAGCCCCAGCATTTT. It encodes CASSQDRGEEQPQHF.

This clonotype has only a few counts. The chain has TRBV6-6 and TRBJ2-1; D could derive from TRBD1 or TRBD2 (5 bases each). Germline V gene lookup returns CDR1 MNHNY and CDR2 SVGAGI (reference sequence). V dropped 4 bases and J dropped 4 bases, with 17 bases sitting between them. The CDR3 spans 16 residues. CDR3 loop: CASSSGRAAQYNEQFF. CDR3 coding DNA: TGTGCCAGCAGTTCGGGGCGGGCGGCCCAGTACAATGAGCAGTTCTTC.

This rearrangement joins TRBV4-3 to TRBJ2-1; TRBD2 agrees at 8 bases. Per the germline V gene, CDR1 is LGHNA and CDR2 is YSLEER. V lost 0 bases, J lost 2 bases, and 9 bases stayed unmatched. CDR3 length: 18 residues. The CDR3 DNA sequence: TGCGCCAGCAGCCAAGATACCGGGGGGGAGGGCCCCTACAATGAGCAGTTCTTC. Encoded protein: CASSQDTGGEGPYNEQFF.